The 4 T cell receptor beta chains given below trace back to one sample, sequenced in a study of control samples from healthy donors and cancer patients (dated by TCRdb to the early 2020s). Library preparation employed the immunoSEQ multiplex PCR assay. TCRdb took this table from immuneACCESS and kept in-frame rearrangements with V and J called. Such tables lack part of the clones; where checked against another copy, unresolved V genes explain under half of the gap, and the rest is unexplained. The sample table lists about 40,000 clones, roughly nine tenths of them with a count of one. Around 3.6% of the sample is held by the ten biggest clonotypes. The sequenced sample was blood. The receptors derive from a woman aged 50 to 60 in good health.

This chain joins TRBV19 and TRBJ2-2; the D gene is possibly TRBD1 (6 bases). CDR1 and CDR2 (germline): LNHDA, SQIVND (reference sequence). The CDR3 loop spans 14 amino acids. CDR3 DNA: TGTGCGGCTAACCAGGGGTTCGACACCGGGGAGCTGTTTTTT. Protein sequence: CAANQGFDTGELFF.

The CDR3, as DNA: TGTGCCAGCAGCGAGACGGGACAGGGGAATGAAAAACTGTTTTTT. Encoded protein: CASSETGQGNEKLFF. The chain recombines TRBV28 with TRBJ1-4, with 10 nucleotides matching TRBD1. There are 15 residues in the CDR3. Germline V CDR1 and CDR2: MDHEN, SYDVKM. Germline trimming cut 6 bases from V and 5 bases from J; bases unmatched to any gene: 6.

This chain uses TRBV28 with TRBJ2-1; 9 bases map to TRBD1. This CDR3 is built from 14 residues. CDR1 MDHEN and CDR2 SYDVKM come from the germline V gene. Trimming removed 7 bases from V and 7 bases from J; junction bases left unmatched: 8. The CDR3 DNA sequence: TGTGCCAGCATCCGGGACAGGGTCTCGAATGAGCAGTTCTTC. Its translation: CASIRDRVSNEQFF.

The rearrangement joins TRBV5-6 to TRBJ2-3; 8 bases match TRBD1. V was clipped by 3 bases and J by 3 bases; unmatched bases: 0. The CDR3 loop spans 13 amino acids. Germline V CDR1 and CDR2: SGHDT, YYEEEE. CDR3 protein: CASSWTGTDTQYF. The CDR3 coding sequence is TGTGCCAGCAGCTGGACAGGGACAGATACGCAGTATTTT.